This T cell receptor (beta chain) originates from a study of metastatic and nonmetastatic thyroid tumors. Study-wide context: Across blood and tumor or nodule tissue, repertoires from malignant and benign thyroid patients were compared with one another.

Study-wide findings and caveats: Across blood and tumor, TCR beta diversity in malignant thyroid tumors was reportedly significantly higher than in benign nodules.

Ahead of thyroid surgery, no patient had received treatment of any kind. In the original analysis: Clinicopathological groups supplied CDR3 differences that were used to build a distant-metastasis classifier for papillary thyroid cancer. TCRdb re-processed the PCR reads through MiXCR. The authors' filters were not applied to this entry. The profile shows some 40,000 clones, roughly a fifth of them singletons. This clone was counted ten times or more. Antigen specificity is unknown. J was trimmed by 5 bases and V by 7 bases; bases with no gene match: 13. The CDR3 contains 16 residues. Per the germline V gene, CDR1 is MNHEY and CDR2 is SMNVEV (reference sequence).

The material sequenced was blood. This clonotype was sampled from a female donor with papillary thyroid cancer or a benign thyroid nodule (not recorded which). Some clones in this sample may be carry-over from other donors' samples. The chain has TRBV27 and TRBJ2-1; 8 bases line up with TRBD2. The CDR3: CASTTFWAGGDNEQFF. The CDR3 DNA reads as TGTGCCAGCACAACCTTCTGGGCGGGAGGCGACAATGAGCAGTTCTTC.